This TCR beta chain was sequenced during a study of T cells in Graves' hyperthyroidism and ophthalmopathy. In the study overall: Peripheral blood specimens were obtained at initial diagnosis, prior to any treatment.

The CDR3 regions of TCR beta were amplified from RNA transcripts. First-round RT-PCR targeting the TCR CDR3 was performed with the HTBI primer set. TCRdb processed the multiplex PCR reads anew with MiXCR; each CDR3 protein has one entry. The profile shows around 450,000 distinct CDR3 sequences, more than 15% of them singletons. Stable disease denoted Graves' hyperthyroidism without ophthalmopathy progression within 18 months. V was clipped by 7 bases and J by 6 bases; unmatched bases: 11. The CDR3 runs 13 residues. Germline loops: CDR1 SQVTM, CDR2 ANQGSEA. This TCR was sampled from a woman between 18 and 30 years old with Graves' hyperthyroidism. The chain employs TRBV29-1 and TRBJ1-1; 7 nucleotides match TRBD1. Sequenced material: blood. The CDR3 reads CSARGGQLSEAFF. Written as DNA, the CDR3 is TGCAGCGCCAGGGGGGGGCAGCTCTCTGAAGCTTTCTTT. Full variable domain (outside the CDR3, taken from reference TRBV29-1 and TRBJ1-1): SAVISQKPSRDICQRGTSLTIQCQVDSQVTMMFWYRQQPGQSLTLIATANQGSEATYESGFVIDKFPISRPNLTFSTLTVSNMSPEDSSIYLCSARGGQLSEAFFGQGTRLTVV.